This T cell receptor beta chain was recovered during a study of blood T cell repertoires in COVID-19. The overall study: PBMCs, B-cell-depleted T cells, or T cells were the source of the cDNA or gDNA that made up the material.

The CDR3 has 13 residues. CDR1 SNHLY and CDR2 FYNNEI come from the germline V gene. Trimming pared 6 bases from V and 7 bases from J, leaving 16 bases between. Only in-frame clones appear in the TCRdb table, and some are missing; sequencing was by immunoSEQ multiplex PCR. The data hold approximately 300,000 clones, with more than 90% observed a single time. The chain couples TRBV2 to TRBJ2-7; possibly TRBD1 for D (5 bases). What was sequenced was PBMCs or T cells enriched from blood (not recorded which). This receptor was identified in a woman younger than 45 who had recovered from COVID-19. The chain's CDR3 is CASSKAGSEEQYF. CDR3 bases: TGTGCCAGCAGCAAGGCAGGGTCTGAAGAGCAGTACTTC. Complete variable domain (other parts from reference TRBV2 and TRBJ2-7): EPEVTQTPSHQVTQMGQEVILRCVPISNHLYFYWYRQILGQKVEFLVSFYNNEISEKSEIFDDQFSVERPDGSNFTLKIRSTKLEDSAMYFCASSKAGSEEQYFGPGTRLTVT.